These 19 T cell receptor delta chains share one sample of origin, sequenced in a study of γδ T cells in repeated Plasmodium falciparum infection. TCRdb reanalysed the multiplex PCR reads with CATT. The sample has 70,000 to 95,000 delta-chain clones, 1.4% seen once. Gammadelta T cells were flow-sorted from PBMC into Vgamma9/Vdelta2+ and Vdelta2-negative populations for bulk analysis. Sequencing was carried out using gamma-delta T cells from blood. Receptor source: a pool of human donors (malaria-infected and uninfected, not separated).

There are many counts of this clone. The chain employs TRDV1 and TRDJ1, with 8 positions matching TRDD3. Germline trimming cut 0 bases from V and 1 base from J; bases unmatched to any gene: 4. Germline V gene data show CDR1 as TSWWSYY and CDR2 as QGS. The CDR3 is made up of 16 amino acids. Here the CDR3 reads CALGELPGYGTDKLIF. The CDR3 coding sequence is TGTGCTCTTGGGGAACTCCCGGGATACGGCACCGATAAACTCATCTTT.

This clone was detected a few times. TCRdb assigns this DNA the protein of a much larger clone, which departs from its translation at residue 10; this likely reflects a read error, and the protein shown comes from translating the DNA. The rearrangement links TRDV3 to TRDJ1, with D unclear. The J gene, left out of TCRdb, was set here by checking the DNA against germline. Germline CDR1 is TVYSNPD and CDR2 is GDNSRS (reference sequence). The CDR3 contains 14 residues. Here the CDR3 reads CAFIARLYTGKLIF. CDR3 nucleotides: TGTGCCTTTATTGCCAGGTTGTACACCGGTAAACTCATCTTT.

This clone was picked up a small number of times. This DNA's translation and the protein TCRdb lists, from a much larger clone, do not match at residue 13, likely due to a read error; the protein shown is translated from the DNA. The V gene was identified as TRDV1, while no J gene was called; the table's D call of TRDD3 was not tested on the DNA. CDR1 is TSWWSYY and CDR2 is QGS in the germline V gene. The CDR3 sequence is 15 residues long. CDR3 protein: CALGEHPLYTDKPIF. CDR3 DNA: TGTGCTCTTGGGGAACACCCTCTTTACACCGATAAACCCATCTTT.

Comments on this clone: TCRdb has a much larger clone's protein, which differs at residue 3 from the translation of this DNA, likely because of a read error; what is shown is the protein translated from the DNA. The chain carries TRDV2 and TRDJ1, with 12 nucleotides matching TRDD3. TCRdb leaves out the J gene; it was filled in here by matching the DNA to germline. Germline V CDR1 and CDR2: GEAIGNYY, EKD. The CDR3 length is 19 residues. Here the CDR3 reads CARDTGLGDTLAGTDKLIF. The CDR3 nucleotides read TGTGCCCGTGACACCGGACTGGGGGATACCCTAGCGGGCACCGATAAACTCATCTTT.

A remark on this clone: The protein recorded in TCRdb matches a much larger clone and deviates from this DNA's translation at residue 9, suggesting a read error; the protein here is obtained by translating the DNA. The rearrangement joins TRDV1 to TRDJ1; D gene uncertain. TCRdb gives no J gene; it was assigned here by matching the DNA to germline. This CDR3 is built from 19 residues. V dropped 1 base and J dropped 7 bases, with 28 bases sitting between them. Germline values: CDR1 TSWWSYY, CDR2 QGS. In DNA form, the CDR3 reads TGTGCTCTTGGGGAACCGAGTCCAAGTAGGAGGGGCCGCCGGGCTAAACTCATCTTT. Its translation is CALGEPSPSRRGRRAKLIF.

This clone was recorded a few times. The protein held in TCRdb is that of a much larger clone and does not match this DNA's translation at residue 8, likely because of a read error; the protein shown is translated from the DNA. The DNA of the CDR3 is TGTGCCTGTGACACGCTGGGGTGGGAGGACACCGATAAACTCATCTTT. Protein: CACDTLGWEDTDKLIF. This chain uses TRDV2 with TRDJ1, with D possibly being TRDD3 (6 bases). Germline CDR1 GEAIGNYY, CDR2 EKD. The CDR3 totals 16 residues. Trimming pared 1 base from V and 0 bases from J, leaving 14 bases between.

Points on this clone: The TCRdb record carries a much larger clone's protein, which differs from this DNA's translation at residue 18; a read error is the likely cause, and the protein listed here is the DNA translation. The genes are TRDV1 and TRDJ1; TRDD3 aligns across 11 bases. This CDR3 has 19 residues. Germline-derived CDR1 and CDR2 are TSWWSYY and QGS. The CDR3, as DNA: TGTGCTCTTGGGGAACTGGGTTCTTGGGGGATACGAGACGGCGATAAACTCACCTTT. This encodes CALGELGSWGIRDGDKLTF.

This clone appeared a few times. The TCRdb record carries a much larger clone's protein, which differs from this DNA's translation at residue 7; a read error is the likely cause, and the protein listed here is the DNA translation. The CDR3 protein is CALGELVESHKLGDITDKLIF. CDR3 bases: TGTGCTCTTGGGGAACTAGTAGAATCCCATAAACTGGGGGATATCACCGATAAACTCATCTTT. This chain joins TRDV1 and TRDJ1, with 11 bases aligning to TRDD3. Per the germline V gene, CDR1 is TSWWSYY and CDR2 is QGS. The CDR3 spans 21 residues. V lost 0 bases and J lost 1; bases outside the gene matches: 16.

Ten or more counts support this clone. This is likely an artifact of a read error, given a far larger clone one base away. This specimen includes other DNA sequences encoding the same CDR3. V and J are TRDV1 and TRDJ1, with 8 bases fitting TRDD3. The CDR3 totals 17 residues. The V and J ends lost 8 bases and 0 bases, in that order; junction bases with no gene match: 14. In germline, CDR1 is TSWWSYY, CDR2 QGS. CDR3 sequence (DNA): TGTGCTCTTAAGAAGGGTAGCTGGGGGAAGTACACCGATAAACTCATCTTT. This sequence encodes CALKKGSWGKYTDKLIF.

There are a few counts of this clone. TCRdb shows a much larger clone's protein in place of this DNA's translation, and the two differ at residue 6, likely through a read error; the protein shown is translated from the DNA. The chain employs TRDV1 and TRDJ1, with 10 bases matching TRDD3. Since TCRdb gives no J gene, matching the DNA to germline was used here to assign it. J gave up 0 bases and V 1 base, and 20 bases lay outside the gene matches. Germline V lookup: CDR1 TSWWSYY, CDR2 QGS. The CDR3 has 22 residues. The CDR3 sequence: CALGEPSYNVLLGDAYTDKLIF. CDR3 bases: TGTGCTCTTGGGGAACCAAGCTACAACGTCTTACTGGGGGATGCTTACACCGATAAACTCATCTTT.

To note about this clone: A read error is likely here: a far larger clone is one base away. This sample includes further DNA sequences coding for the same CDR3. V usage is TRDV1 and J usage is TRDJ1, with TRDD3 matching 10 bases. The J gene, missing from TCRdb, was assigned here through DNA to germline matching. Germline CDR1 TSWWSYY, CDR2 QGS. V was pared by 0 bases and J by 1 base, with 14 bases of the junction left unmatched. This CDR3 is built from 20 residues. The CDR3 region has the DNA TGTGCTCTTGGGGAACTTTTCTTCCTACGGGGGATACGGTCCACCGATAAACTCATCTTT. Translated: CALGELFFLRGIRSTDKLIF.

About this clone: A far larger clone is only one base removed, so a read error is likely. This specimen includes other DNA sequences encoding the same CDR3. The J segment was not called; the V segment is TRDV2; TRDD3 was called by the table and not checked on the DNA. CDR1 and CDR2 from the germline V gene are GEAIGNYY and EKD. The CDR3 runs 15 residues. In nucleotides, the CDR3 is TGTGCCTGTACCACTGGGGGATACGGCACCGATAAACTCATCTTC. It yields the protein CACTTGGYGTDKLIF.

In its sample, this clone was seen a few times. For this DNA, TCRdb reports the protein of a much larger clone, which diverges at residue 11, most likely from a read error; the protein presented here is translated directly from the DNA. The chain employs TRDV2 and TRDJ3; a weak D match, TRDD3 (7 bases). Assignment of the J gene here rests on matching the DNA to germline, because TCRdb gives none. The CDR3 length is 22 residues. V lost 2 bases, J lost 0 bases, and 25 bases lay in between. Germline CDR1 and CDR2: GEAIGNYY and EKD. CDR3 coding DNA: TGTGCCTGTGACATCCTACCCCGTACTGGGGAACTACTCTCCTGGGACACCCGACAGATGTTTTTC. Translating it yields CACDILPRTGELLSWDTRQMFF.

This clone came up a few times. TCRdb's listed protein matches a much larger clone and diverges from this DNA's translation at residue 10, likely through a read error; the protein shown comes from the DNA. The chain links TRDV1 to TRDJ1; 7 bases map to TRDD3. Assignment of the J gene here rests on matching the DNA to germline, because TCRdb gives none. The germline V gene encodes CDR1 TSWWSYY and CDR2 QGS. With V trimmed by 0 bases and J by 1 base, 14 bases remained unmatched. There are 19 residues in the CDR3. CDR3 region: CALGELWAGGTIRTDKLIF. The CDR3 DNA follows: TGTGCTCTTGGGGAACTCTGGGCTGGGGGTACGATTCGCACCGATAAACTCATCTTT.

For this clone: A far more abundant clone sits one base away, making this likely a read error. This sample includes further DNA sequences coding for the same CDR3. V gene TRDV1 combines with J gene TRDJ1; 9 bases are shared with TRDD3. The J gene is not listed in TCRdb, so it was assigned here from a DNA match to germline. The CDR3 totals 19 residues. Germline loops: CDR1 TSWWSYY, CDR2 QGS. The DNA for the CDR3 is TGTGCTCTTGGAGAACTAGCTCCTAACTGGGGGACGTACACCGATAAACTCATCTTT. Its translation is CALGELAPNWGTYTDKLIF.

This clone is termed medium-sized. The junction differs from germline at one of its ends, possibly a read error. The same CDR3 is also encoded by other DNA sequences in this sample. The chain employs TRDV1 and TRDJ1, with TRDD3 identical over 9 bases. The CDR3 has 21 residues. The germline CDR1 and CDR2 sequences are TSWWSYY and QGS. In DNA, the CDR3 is TGTGCTCTTGGGGGACCCTCCCCCCCCCTACGCCCCCCGGGGGATACCGATAAGCTCATCTTT. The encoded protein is CALGGPSPPLRPPGDTDKLIF.

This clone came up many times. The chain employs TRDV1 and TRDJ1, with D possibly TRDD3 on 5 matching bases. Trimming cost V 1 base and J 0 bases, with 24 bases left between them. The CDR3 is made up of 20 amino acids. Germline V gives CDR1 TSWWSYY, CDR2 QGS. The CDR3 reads CALGEPMGLRRDSYTDKLIF. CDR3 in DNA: TGTGCTCTTGGGGAACCCATGGGGCTTCGTCGGGATTCGTACACCGATAAACTCATCTTT.

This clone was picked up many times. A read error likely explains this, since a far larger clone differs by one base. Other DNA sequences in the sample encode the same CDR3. CDR3 sequence: CALGSNRPSPYWGIILTAQLFF. The CDR3 bases are TGTGCTCTTGGGAGCAACCGGCCCTCCCCTTACTGGGGGATAATTTTGACAGCACAACTCTTCTTT. This chain links TRDV1 with TRDJ2, with 11 positions matching TRDD3. No J gene was available from TCRdb, and it was assigned here by a germline match of the DNA. CDR1 is TSWWSYY, CDR2 QGS, per germline. The CDR3 sequence is 22 residues long. Trimming at V came to 5 bases and at J to 1 base, leaving 21 bases not matched to a gene.

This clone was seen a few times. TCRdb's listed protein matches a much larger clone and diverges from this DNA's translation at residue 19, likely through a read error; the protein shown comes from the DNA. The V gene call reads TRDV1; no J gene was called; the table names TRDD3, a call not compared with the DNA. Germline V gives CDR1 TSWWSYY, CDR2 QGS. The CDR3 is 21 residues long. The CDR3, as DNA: TGTGCTCTTGGGGAAAGGGATGGGATATGGGTACTGGGGGATCAGACCGATAAGCCCATCTTT. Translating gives CALGERDGIWVLGDQTDKPIF.